What follows are 31 T cell receptor beta chains derived from one specimen sequenced in a study of cytomegalovirus exposure and HLA in healthy donors. PCR primers comprised 60 Vbeta and 13 Jbeta primers. The repertoire was sequenced with immunoSEQ multiplex PCR; TCRdb's copy has only in-frame clones and lacks some. The data contain 90,000 to 130,000 clones, roughly 78% of them singletons. What was sequenced was PBMCs. These TCRs come from a woman aged 30 to 39 in good health and CMV-seronegative.

This clone has just a few counts. The V gene is TRBV7-2, the J gene TRBJ1-1; no firm D call. The CDR3 covers 15 residues. The germline V and J ends were trimmed by 5 bases and 1 base, with 14 bases remaining between them. The germline CDR1 and CDR2 sequences are SGHTA and FQGNSA. This CDR3 is CASSQVRAGNTEAFF. The CDR3 DNA reads TGTGCCAGCAGCCAAGTCCGTGCAGGGAACACTGAAGCTTTCTTT.

The gene calls are TRBV30 and TRBJ2-3, with 7 bases aligning to TRBD2. There are 14 residues in the CDR3. Trimming at V came to 3 bases and at J to 6 bases, leaving 9 bases not matched to a gene. Germline-derived CDR1 and CDR2 are GTSNPN and SVGIG (reference sequence). Here the CDR3 reads CAWSHKGRVDTQYF. The CDR3 DNA follows: TGTGCCTGGAGCCACAAAGGGAGGGTCGATACGCAGTATTTT.

The V gene is TRBV10-3, the J gene TRBJ1-1; the match to TRBD1 covers 8 bases. Germline-derived CDR1 and CDR2 are ENHRY and SYGVKD. V lost 2 bases and J lost 4; bases outside the gene matches: 9. The CDR3 has 16 residues. The CDR3 nucleotides read TGTGCCATCAGTGAGCGGAAGACAGGGGTCGTCACTGAAGCTTTCTTT. Translating gives CAISERKTGVVTEAFF.

This clone was observed a handful of times. This chain connects TRBV10-3 to TRBJ1-5; TRBD1 matches 10 bases. The CDR3 length is 15 residues. V trimming: 2 bases; J trimming: 4 bases; junction bases outside the gene matches: 2. Per the germline V gene, CDR1 is ENHRY and CDR2 is SYGVKD. The chain's CDR3 is CAISEDRGQNQPQHF. CDR3 in DNA: TGTGCCATCAGTGAGGACAGGGGGCAGAATCAGCCCCAGCATTTT.

This rearrangement joins TRBV13 to TRBJ2-6; TRBD1 matches 7 bases. Germline V gives CDR1 PRHDT, CDR2 FYEKMQ (reference sequence). The CDR3 is 15 amino acids. V lost 4 bases and J lost 2; bases outside the gene matches: 2. CDR3 nucleotide sequence: TGTGCCAGCAGCTCAAGGGGGCCTGGGGCCAACGTCCTGACTTTC. It specifies CASSSRGPGANVLTF.

This chain links TRBV27 with TRBJ2-7; D possibly corresponds to TRBD2 (6 bases). Looked up from germline, CDR1 is MNHEY and CDR2 is SMNVEV (reference sequence). Trimming left V 4 bases short and J 0 bases short, with 7 bases between. The CDR3 has 13 residues. This CDR3 reads CASSSGGSYEQYF. As DNA, the CDR3 is TGTGCCAGCAGTTCCGGGGGCTCCTACGAGCAGTACTTC.

The CDR3 nucleotides read TGTGCCAGCAGTAGCTCGGGACAGTCGGTTCGCGAGCAGTACTTC. The encoded protein is CASSSSGQSVREQYF. The chain combines TRBV6-5 with TRBJ2-7, with TRBD1 matching 7 bases. V lost 5 bases to trimming and J lost 6 bases; unmatched junction nucleotides: 13. Germline V CDR1 and CDR2: MNHEY, SVGAGI. The CDR3 totals 15 residues.

This clone was found once. V and J are TRBV29-1 and TRBJ2-1; 10 bases are a match to TRBD2. The CDR3 is 13 amino acids. Germline V lookup: CDR1 SQVTM, CDR2 ANQGSEA. V lost 6 bases and J lost 6; bases outside the gene matches: 5. The CDR3 bases are TGCAGCGTGAGCGGGAGGGCCGGCAATGAGCAGTTCTTC. Translated, it gives CSVSGRAGNEQFF.

The CDR3 DNA sequence: TGTGCCAGCAGCCTGGGCTCCGAGCAGTACTTC. Protein sequence: CASSLGSEQYF. The J gene is TRBJ2-7, the V gene TRBV27; D is unresolved. Trimming cost V 6 bases and J 6 bases, with 9 bases left between them. The CDR3 consists of 11 residues. Germline CDR1 and CDR2: MNHEY and SMNVEV (reference sequence).

The V gene is TRBV7-6, the J gene TRBJ2-7; 12 bases are a match to TRBD1. CDR3 length equals 15 residues. V trimming: 5 bases; J trimming: 7 bases; junction bases outside the gene matches: 9. Germline loops: CDR1 SGHVS, CDR2 FNYEAQ. CDR3 in DNA: TGTGCCAGCAGCCGTGGGACAGGGGGCGCGGGGGAGCAGTACTTC. This codes for CASSRGTGGAGEQYF.

The rearrangement links TRBV7-2 to TRBJ1-6; 9 positions agree with TRBD1. CDR1 and CDR2 (germline): SGHTA, FQGNSA. V lost 2 bases and J lost 6; bases outside the gene matches: 2. This CDR3 spans 15 amino acids. CDR3 amino acids: CASSLMGQGNSPLHF. The CDR3 DNA follows: TGTGCCAGCAGCTTAATGGGACAGGGTAATTCACCCCTCCACTTT.

This clone occurred a few times. The chain links TRBV13 to TRBJ2-3; 10 positions agree with TRBD2. After removal of 5 bases from V and 6 bases from J, the junction contained 11 bases not matched to a gene. CDR1 is PRHDT and CDR2 is FYEKMQ in the germline V gene (reference sequence). This CDR3 has 16 amino acids. The CDR3: CASSQTLAGGGDTQYF. Written as DNA, the CDR3 is TGTGCCAGCAGCCAAACCTTAGCGGGAGGTGGTGATACGCAGTATTTT.

CDR3 amino acids: CASSPPGGGRNNEQFF. The CDR3 DNA sequence: TGTGCCAGCAGCCCACCTGGGGGGGGCCGAAACAATGAGCAGTTCTTC. The chain uses TRBV7-9 and TRBJ2-1; the D gene is possibly TRBD2 (7 bases). CDR1 is SEHNR, CDR2 FQNEAQ, per germline (reference sequence). The CDR3 has 16 amino acids. The V gene lost 5 bases and the J gene lost 5 bases, with 19 bases spanning the gap.

The chain couples TRBV6-5 to TRBJ2-2; D is perhaps TRBD2 (5 bases). The germline V gene encodes CDR1 MNHEY and CDR2 SVGAGI. V was shortened by 0 bases and J by 6 bases, with 11 bases between the two germline ends. The CDR3 extends over 15 amino acids. CDR3 in amino acids: CASSYSRASAGELFF. CDR3 bases: TGTGCCAGCAGTTACTCGCGGGCTTCGGCCGGGGAGCTGTTTTTT.

J is TRBJ1-1 and V is TRBV14, with D possibly matching TRBD1 (6 bases). V dropped 4 bases and J dropped 0 bases, with 9 bases sitting between them. CDR1 and CDR2 from the germline V gene are SGHDN and FVKESK. The CDR3 contains 14 residues. DNA for the CDR3: TGTGCCAGCAGCCGAGGGGGTCTGAACACTGAAGCTTTCTTT. Amino acids: CASSRGGLNTEAFF.

The chain carries TRBV14 and TRBJ2-1; 13 bases align to TRBD2. CDR1 and CDR2 (germline): SGHDN, FVKESK. This CDR3 has 15 amino acids. V shed 4 bases and J 7 bases; nucleotides not matched to a gene: 4. For the CDR3, the DNA is TGTGCCAGCAGCCCTCGACTAGCGGGAGGAAATGAGCAGTTCTTC. It codes for CASSPRLAGGNEQFF.

The gene calls are TRBV18 and TRBJ2-7, with D perhaps matching TRBD2 (5 bases). The CDR3 has 12 amino acids. In germline, CDR1 is KGHSH, CDR2 LQKENI. The V end was cut by 4 bases, the J end by 7 bases, with 11 bases between. The CDR3 reads CASSQGGGEQYF. CDR3 in DNA: TGTGCCAGCTCACAGGGTGGCGGGGAGCAGTACTTC.

V and J are TRBV18 and TRBJ1-4, with D perhaps matching TRBD1 (5 bases). Trimming stripped 5 bases from V and 1 base from J, with 11 bases between. Germline CDR1 reads KGHSH; CDR2 reads LQKENI. There are 15 residues in the CDR3. CDR3 sequence: CASSTFRVTNEKLFF. DNA for the CDR3: TGTGCCAGCTCAACTTTCAGGGTAACTAATGAAAAACTGTTTTTT.

CDR3 loop: CASQMDRVSYNEQFF. The CDR3 DNA is TGTGCCAGCCAGATGGACAGGGTCTCCTACAATGAGCAGTTCTTC. The chain has TRBV6-1 and TRBJ2-1; 8 nucleotides line up with TRBD1. J lost 0 bases, V lost 8 bases, and 6 bases had no gene match. The CDR3 spans 15 residues. The V gene's germline CDR1 is MNHNS and CDR2 SASEGT.

The chain uses TRBV10-3 and TRBJ2-1, with 13 nucleotides matching TRBD2. Per germline, CDR1 ENHRY and CDR2 SYGVKD. CDR3 length: 13 amino acids. J lost 7 bases, V lost 10 bases, and 4 bases had no gene match. The CDR3 DNA follows: TGTGCCACCTCGGGACTAGCGGGGAATGAGCAGTTCTTC. It specifies CATSGLAGNEQFF.

The CDR3 sequence is CASSVEQGTAYEQYF. The CDR3 DNA follows: TGTGCCAGCAGCGTAGAACAGGGCACGGCCTACGAGCAGTACTTC. The chain carries TRBV9 and TRBJ2-7; maybe TRBD1 (6 bases). Germline V gene lookup returns CDR1 SGDLS and CDR2 YYNGEE. The CDR3 is 15 residues long. V was pared by 0 bases and J by 2 bases, with 12 bases between.

The CDR3 coding sequence is TGCGCCAGCAGCCAACTCGGACTAGCGGGGGGGAATGAGCAGTTCTTC. It specifies CASSQLGLAGGNEQFF. V is TRBV4-1 and J is TRBJ2-1; 15 nucleotides agree with TRBD2. J lost 7 bases, V lost 2 bases, and 3 bases had no gene match. Germline V CDR1 and CDR2: MGHRA, YSYEKL. The CDR3 loop spans 16 amino acids.

The rearrangement links TRBV30 to TRBJ1-2; 8 bases align to TRBD1. In germline, CDR1 is GTSNPN, CDR2 SVGIG (reference sequence). This CDR3 has 13 residues. The trim removed 1 base at V and 3 bases at J, leaving 1 base unmatched. The CDR3 region is CAWSETGDYGYTF. The CDR3 region has the DNA TGTGCCTGGAGTGAGACAGGGGACTATGGCTACACCTTC.

CDR3 residues: CASSFRSYNEQFF. DNA of the CDR3: TGCGCCAGCAGCTTTAGATCCTACAATGAGCAGTTCTTC. The chain joins TRBV5-1 to TRBJ2-1; D uncertain. V was pared by 2 bases and J by 1 base, with 4 bases between. Germline values: CDR1 SGHRS, CDR2 YFSETQ. This CDR3 contains 13 residues.

The V gene is TRBV10-3, the J gene TRBJ1-2; the match to TRBD1 covers 7 bases. CDR1 and CDR2 (germline): ENHRY, SYGVKD. The ends lost 7 bases at V and 1 base at J; junction bases unmatched: 6. The CDR3 contains 14 residues. CDR3 bases: TGTGCCATCACCGAGGGACAGAATAACTATGGCTACACCTTC. It translates to CAITEGQNNYGYTF.

V is TRBV6-5 and J is TRBJ1-1; D unclear. There are 14 residues in the CDR3. The germline V gene encodes CDR1 MNHEY and CDR2 SVGAGI. V lost 6 bases and J lost 0, with 11 bases in between. The CDR3 region has the DNA TGTGCCAGCAGATCGGGTGGAATGAACACTGAAGCTTTCTTT. It yields the protein CASRSGGMNTEAFF.

The chain employs TRBV6-5 and TRBJ1-5; no clear D. The CDR3 has 16 residues. Trimming shortened V by 0 bases and J by 0 bases, and 9 bases separated the two germline ends. Germline V CDR1 and CDR2: MNHEY, SVGAGI. Here the CDR3 DNA reads TGTGCCAGCAGTTACTCTTCGGTCTATAGCAATCAGCCCCAGCATTTT. This gives the protein CASSYSSVYSNQPQHF.

This clone has a handful of counts. The chain uses TRBV2 and TRBJ1-2, with 7 bases aligning to TRBD1. This CDR3 has 14 amino acids. V was clipped by 5 bases and J by 0 bases; unmatched bases: 3. CDR1 and CDR2 from the germline V gene are SNHLY and FYNNEI. CDR3 in amino acids: CASSRDRANYGYTF. The CDR3 nucleotides are TGTGCCAGCAGTCGGGACAGAGCTAACTATGGCTACACCTTC.

The chain is built from TRBV7-8 and TRBJ1-4; D unclear. Trimming left V 6 bases short and J 5 bases short, with 16 bases between. CDR1 SGHVS and CDR2 FQNEAQ come from the germline V gene. The length of the CDR3 is 15 residues. The CDR3 DNA is TGTGCCAGCAGGCGATCGGACGGGATGAATGAAAAACTGTTTTTT. Amino acids: CASRRSDGMNEKLFF.

V usage is TRBV28 and J usage is TRBJ1-5; possibly TRBD1 for D (6 bases). The CDR3 contains 13 residues. Trimming removed 3 bases from V and 6 bases from J, with 9 bases in between. CDR1 and CDR2 from the germline V gene are MDHEN and SYDVKM. This CDR3 is CASSFRGFQPQHF. The CDR3 nucleotides are TGTGCCAGCAGTTTTAGGGGGTTTCAGCCCCAGCATTTT.

The chain is built from TRBV28 and TRBJ2-1; TRBD2 matches at 11 bases. Germline V gene sequence: CDR1 MDHEN, CDR2 SYDVKM. The junction had 5 bases not matched to a gene; V was cut back by 2 bases and J by 8 bases. The CDR3 totals 15 residues. The CDR3 sequence is CASSLRLAGRDEQFF. Written as DNA, the CDR3 is TGTGCCAGCAGTTTAAGACTAGCGGGGAGGGATGAGCAGTTCTTC. Together with reference TRBV28 and TRBJ2-1, the CDR3 gives the full variable domain: DVKVTQSSRYLVKRTGEKVFLECVQDMDHENMFWYRQDPGLGLRLIYFSYDVKMKEKGDIPEGYSVSREKKERFSLILESASTNQTSMYLCASSLRLAGRDEQFFGPGTRLTVL.